The 2 T cell receptor beta chains reported below all come from one sample, sequenced in a study of blood T cell repertoires in COVID-19. The method was immunoSEQ multiplex PCR; TCRdb's version includes in-frame clones alone and lacks a portion of them. The sample has some 300,000 clones; roughly 91% are singletons. The sequencing input was PBMCs or T cells enriched from blood (not recorded which). These receptor sequences come from a woman in her forties or fifties who had been exposed to COVID-19.

The gene calls are TRBV2 and TRBJ1-1; D gene uncertain. The CDR3 totals 15 residues. With 3 bases removed from V and 6 bases from J, the gap between germline ends came to 17 bases. Per germline, CDR1 SNHLY and CDR2 FYNNEI. The CDR3 spells CASSDIRASEAEAFF. CDR3 DNA sequence: TGTGCCAGCAGTGATATACGTGCCTCAGAGGCTGAAGCTTTCTTT.

The chain employs TRBV21-1 and TRBJ2-7; the D call of TRBD1 is as the table states it, not checked on the DNA. TRBV21-1 is tagged as a pseudogene. The length of the CDR3 is 16 residues. The CDR3: CASSWDRGPFWCEQYF. For the CDR3, the DNA is TGTGCCAGCAGCTGGGACAGGGGGCCTTTTTGGTGTGAGCAGTACTTC.